This T cell receptor (beta chain) was sequenced in a study of blood T cell repertoires in COVID-19. Overall study: There were acute and convalescent COVID-19 samples, and they came from the United States, Italy and Spain. Sources were T cells, B-cell-depleted T cells, or PBMCs; the material itself was cDNA or gDNA.

V was clipped by 3 bases and J by 9 bases; unmatched bases: 7. This CDR3 is built from 15 residues. Germline V lookup: CDR1 SGHVS, CDR2 FNYEAQ. Those who participated ranged in age from about 18 to 95 years and resided in 24 US areas. All recovered Cohort 3 donors got two negative PCRs, got clearance, or saw symptom resolution. Sequencing used immunoSEQ multiplex PCR; TCRdb keeps in-frame clones, though not all of them. The sample holds approximately 450,000 clones, around 91% seen once. The TCR sequence derives from a man aged 25-45 years who had recovered from COVID-19. The rearrangement links TRBV7-6 to TRBJ2-1, with 11 bases fitting TRBD2. The sample consisted of PBMCs or T cells enriched from blood (not recorded which). The CDR3 nucleotides are TGTGCCAGCAGCTTCGGAACTAGCGGGAGCGGTGAGCAGTTCTTC. This codes for CASSFGTSGSGEQFF. The whole variable domain, filled in from reference TRBV7-6 and TRBJ2-1, reads GAGVSQSPRYKVTKRGQDVALRCDPISGHVSLYWYRQALGQGPEFLTYFNYEAQQDKSGLPNDRFSAERPEGSISTLTIQRTEQRDSAMYRCASSFGTSGSGEQFFGPGTRLTVL.